This is a list of T cell receptor beta chains from one sample in a study of T-cell reconstitution after alpha-beta-depleted transplantation in children. TCRdb redid the calling of the PCR reads with MiXCR, one entry per CDR3 protein. The table has about 200,000 distinct CDR3 sequences, 6.3% seen once. Specimen: PBMCs, collected before TCRalphabeta/CD19-depleted stem cell transplant. Source of these receptors: a girl under two years old with combined immunodeficiency, due to receive a stem cell transplant. CDR3s include the opening cysteine and the closing phenylalanine or tryptophan. The D gene is left open where the match is weak. Clone size is stated in some rows and not others, as once, few, many or a class when expanded.

D gene	V gene	clone size	J gene	CDR3 protein	CDR3 DNA
NA	TRBV27	many	TRBJ2-7	CASSFGWDNSYEQYF	TGTGCCAGCAGTTTTGGCTGGGACAACTCCTACGAGCAGTACTTC
NA	TRBV12-3/TRBV12-4	many	TRBJ1-6	CASSFQGLGSPLHF	TGTGCCAGCAGTTTCCAGGGGTTGGGTTCACCCCTCCACTTT
NA	TRBV4-3	NA	TRBJ2-1	CASSQDPLVVEQFF	TGCGCCAGCAGCCAAGATCCCCTGGTGGTTGAGCAGTTCTTC
NA	TRBV11-2	NA	TRBJ1-1	CASSLGLRADTEAFF	TGTGCCAGCAGCTTAGGCCTCCGTGCCGACACTGAAGCTTTCTTT
NA	TRBV5-1	many	TRBJ2-3	CASSLGQPTDTQYF	TGCGCCAGCAGCTTAGGACAGCCCACAGATACGCAGTATTTT
NA	TRBV7-3	many	TRBJ1-1	CASSSLPVFSSTEAFF	TGTGCCAGCAGCTCTCTCCCCGTCTTTTCGAGCACTGAAGCTTTCTTT
NA	TRBV21-1	many	TRBJ2-1	CASSKLAVYNEQFF	TGTGCCAGCAGTAAACTAGCGGTATACAATGAGCAGTTCTTC
NA	TRBV5-1	few	TRBJ1-4	CASRLDTENEKLFF	TGCGCCAGCAGACTGGACACCGAGAATGAAAAACTGTTTTTT
NA	TRBV20-1	many	TRBJ2-3	CSATRDCDTQYF	TGCAGTGCTACGAGGGACTGTGATACGCAGTATTTT
TRBD2	TRBV7-6	few	TRBJ2-2	CASSPIAGRSAGELFF	TGTGCCAGCAGCCCCATAGCGGGGAGGTCCGCCGGGGAGCTGTTTTTT
NA	TRBV24-1	many	TRBJ2-5	CATRGLEETQYF	TGTGCCACAAGGGGTCTCGAAGAGACCCAGTACTTC
NA	TRBV9	many	TRBJ2-2	CASSVAGGELFF	TGTGCCAGCAGCGTAGCTGGCGGGGAGCTGTTTTTT
TRBD2	TRBV5-1	many	TRBJ2-1	CASSFGTSGDNEQFF	TGCGCCAGCAGCTTTGGGACTAGCGGAGACAATGAGCAGTTCTTC
TRBD2	TRBV20-1	NA	TRBJ2-7	CSVKREAPQSYEQYF	TGCAGTGTTAAGCGGGAGGCCCCGCAATCCTACGAGCAGTACTTC
NA	TRBV15	many	TRBJ1-2	CATSRAQVDTANYGYTF	TGTGCCACCAGCAGAGCCCAAGTAGATACAGCTAACTATGGCTACACCTTC
NA	TRBV11-2	NA	TRBJ1-5	CASSLYYYSVSGGSNQPQHF	TGTGCCAGCAGCTTATATTATTATTCGGTTTCGGGGGGTAGCAATCAGCCCCAGCATTTT
NA	TRBV6-2/TRBV6-3	many	TRBJ1-2	CASSSTGTEENGYTF	TGTGCCAGCAGTTCAACCGGGACGGAAGAGAATGGCTACACCTTC
NA	TRBV25-1	many	TRBJ1-6	CASSERGYNSPLHF	TGTGCCAGCAGTGAAAGGGGGTATAATTCACCCCTCCACTTT
NA	TRBV5-1	many	TRBJ2-7	CASSLMWDISYEQYF	TGCGCCAGCAGCTTGATGTGGGACATCTCCTACGAGCAGTACTTC
NA	TRBV29-1	many	TRBJ2-1	CSVEETLSSYNEQFF	TGCAGCGTTGAAGAGACCCTTAGCTCCTACAATGAGCAGTTCTTC
NA	TRBV20-1	many	TRBJ2-7	CSARDLSGLGAYEQYF	TGCAGTGCTAGAGATCTCAGCGGCCTAGGGGCCTACGAGCAGTACTTC
NA	TRBV14	many	TRBJ2-1	CASAPASSYNEQFF	TGTGCCAGCGCTCCGGCTAGCTCCTACAATGAGCAGTTCTTC
TRBD2	TRBV20-1	many	TRBJ2-2	CSAKESGAGELFF	TGCAGTGCCAAAGAAAGCGGGGCCGGGGAGCTGTTTTTT
TRBD2	TRBV5-8	many	TRBJ2-1	CASSLDSGTYNEQFF	TGTGCCAGCAGCTTGGATAGCGGGACCTACAATGAGCAGTTCTTC
NA	TRBV20-1	few	TRBJ1-3	CSARDVDRQPLGDTIYF	TGCAGTGCTAGAGATGTCGACAGGCAACCTTTAGGGGACACCATATATTTT
TRBD1	TRBV9	many	TRBJ2-5	CASSVEAGQGGETQYF	TGTGCCAGCAGCGTAGAAGCTGGACAGGGAGGAGAGACCCAGTACTTC
NA	TRBV12-3/TRBV12-4	many	TRBJ2-7	CASSFLQGLREQYF	TGTGCCAGCAGTTTTTTACAGGGTTTGCGGGAGCAGTACTTC
TRBD1	TRBV4-1	many	TRBJ2-7	CASSQDQGQVYEQYF	TGCGCCAGCAGCCAAGATCAAGGACAGGTCTACGAGCAGTACTTC
TRBD2	TRBV5-8	many	TRBJ2-3	CASSDLPGGADTQYF	TGTGCCAGCAGCGACCTCCCCGGGGGGGCAGATACGCAGTATTTT
TRBD1	TRBV20-1	many	TRBJ2-5	CSANRGRETQYF	TGCAGTGCCAACAGGGGCCGAGAGACCCAGTACTTC
TRBD2	TRBV20-1	many	TRBJ2-7	CSARDSLAGANEQYF	TGCAGTGCTAGAGATAGCCTAGCGGGAGCGAACGAGCAGTACTTC
NA	TRBV7-9	many	TRBJ2-5	CASSLPIGDGHVTQYF	TGTGCCAGCAGCTTACCGATCGGGGACGGACACGTGACCCAGTACTTC
TRBD2	TRBV20-1	many	TRBJ2-1	CSASRLADYNEQFF	TGCAGTGCTAGCAGACTAGCGGATTACAATGAGCAGTTCTTC
TRBD1	TRBV29-1	many	TRBJ2-1	CSVETGGSEQFF	TGCAGCGTTGAAACAGGGGGCAGTGAGCAGTTCTTC
NA	TRBV21-1	many	TRBJ2-7	CASVGDSPNEQYF	TGTGCCAGCGTGGGGGACAGCCCCAACGAGCAGTACTTC
NA	TRBV6-2/TRBV6-3	NA	TRBJ1-1	CASSYEGGSTEAFF	TGTGCCAGCAGTTACGAGGGAGGATCCACTGAAGCTTTCTTT
NA	TRBV7-2	few	TRBJ1-5	CASSLHSVSGYSNQPQHF	TGTGCCAGCAGCCTTCACAGTGTTAGCGGGTATAGCAATCAGCCCCAGCATTTT
NA	TRBV9	many	TRBJ2-2	CASSLEETGELFF	TGTGCCAGCAGCCTCGAGGAGACCGGGGAGCTGTTTTTT
NA	TRBV11-1	many	TRBJ2-7	CASSLGSLAGEFLRQYF	TGTGCCAGCAGCTTAGGATCACTGGCAGGGGAGTTCTTGCGGCAGTACTTC
TRBD2	TRBV2	NA	TRBJ2-5	CASISGGGEETQYF	TGTGCCAGCATATCGGGGGGGGGCGAGGAGACCCAGTACTTC
NA	TRBV7-6	many	TRBJ1-5	CASSPNRGPYSNQPQHF	TGTGCCAGCAGCCCAAACCGGGGGCCGTATAGCAATCAGCCCCAGCATTTT
NA	TRBV14	many	TRBJ2-5	CASSQVMAETQYF	TGTGCCAGCAGCCAAGTGATGGCAGAGACCCAGTACTTC
NA	TRBV15	many	TRBJ2-3	CATSRVRTDTQYF	TGTGCCACCAGCAGAGTCAGGACAGATACGCAGTATTTT
NA	TRBV12-3/TRBV12-4	many	TRBJ2-1	CASSIPRGLFNEQFF	TGTGCCAGCAGTATCCCACGGGGACTGTTCAATGAGCAGTTCTTC
NA	TRBV7-9	many	TRBJ1-1	CASSPVGGGTEAFF	TGTGCCAGCAGCCCAGTGGGGGGAGGGACTGAAGCTTTCTTT
NA	TRBV12-3/TRBV12-4	many	TRBJ2-5	CASSPLWGSQYF	TGTGCCAGCAGCCCCCTCTGGGGCTCCCAGTACTTC
TRBD1	TRBV7-6	NA	TRBJ2-7	CASSRAGTGDEQYF	TGTGCCAGCAGCCGCGCCGGGACAGGGGACGAGCAGTACTTC
NA	TRBV28	many	TRBJ2-1	CASTRRTGDLIYNEQFF	TGTGCCAGCACTCGACGTACGGGGGACTTAATCTACAATGAGCAGTTCTTC
NA	TRBV4-2	many	TRBJ2-5	CASSQSGSLVETQYF	TGTGCCAGCAGCCAATCCGGGTCCCTAGTTGAGACCCAGTACTTC
NA	TRBV13	many	TRBJ2-7	CASSLPGLANEQYF	TGTGCCAGCAGCTTACCGGGGTTGGCAAACGAGCAGTACTTC
NA	TRBV28	many	TRBJ2-1	CASTLWRTFNNEQFF	TGTGCCAGCACCTTATGGCGGACTTTCAACAATGAGCAGTTCTTC
TRBD2	TRBV27	many	TRBJ2-7	CASTVSGRNGDEQYF	TGTGCCAGCACCGTAAGCGGGAGGAACGGTGACGAGCAGTACTTC
TRBD1	TRBV4-3	many	TRBJ2-5	CASSQDIGTVQETHYF	TGCGCCAGCAGCCAAGATATCGGGACAGTCCAAGAGACCCATTACTTC
TRBD2	TRBV4-2	few	TRBJ2-7	CASSQRLAGGYRAYEQYF	TGTGCCAGCAGCCAACGACTAGCGGGGGGGTACCGAGCTTACGAGCAGTACTTC
NA	TRBV2	many	TRBJ2-2	CASSDTDPFTGELFF	TGTGCCAGCAGTGACACGGACCCTTTCACCGGGGAGCTGTTTTTT
NA	TRBV29-1	many	TRBJ1-1	CSVGPAGNTEAFF	TGCAGCGTGGGGCCGGCGGGGAACACTGAAGCTTTCTTT
NA	TRBV5-5	few	TRBJ2-5	CASSLIQETQYF	TGTGCCAGCAGCTTGATACAAGAGACCCAGTACTTC
TRBD2	TRBV7-7	many	TRBJ2-5	CASSLFPRTSSKETQYF	TGTGCTAGCAGCTTATTTCCCCGGACTAGCAGCAAAGAGACCCAGTACTTC